This TCR beta chain was captured in a study of T cells in Graves' hyperthyroidism and ophthalmopathy. Regarding the study as a whole: Researchers found most expanded thyroid clonotypes above 0.001 in blood as well.

The CDR3 regions of TCR beta were amplified from RNA transcripts. The HTBI primer set was used in a first-round RT-PCR of the TCR CDR3. TCRdb used MiXCR to reprocess the multiplex PCR reads, holding one entry per CDR3 protein. The table shows about 350,000 distinct CDR3 sequences, with around a sixth occurring only once. Each person with ophthalmopathy scored at least 3 on the Clinical Activity Score, reached NOSPECS grade 4 or higher, and had been ill under 3 months. A note on this clonotype: Its specificity is unknown.

The CDR3 runs 17 residues. From germline, CDR1 is SGHNT and CDR2 YYREEE (reference sequence). J gave up 1 base and V 3 bases, and 12 bases lay outside the gene matches. This TCR came from a woman between 35 and 50 years old with Graves' ophthalmopathy. V usage is TRBV5-4 and J usage is TRBJ2-7; 8 nucleotides line up with TRBD2. The source material was blood. This chain's CDR3 is CASSWGEIGGASYEQYF. The CDR3 nucleotides are TGTGCCAGCAGCTGGGGGGAAATCGGGGGGGCTTCCTACGAGCAGTACTTC.